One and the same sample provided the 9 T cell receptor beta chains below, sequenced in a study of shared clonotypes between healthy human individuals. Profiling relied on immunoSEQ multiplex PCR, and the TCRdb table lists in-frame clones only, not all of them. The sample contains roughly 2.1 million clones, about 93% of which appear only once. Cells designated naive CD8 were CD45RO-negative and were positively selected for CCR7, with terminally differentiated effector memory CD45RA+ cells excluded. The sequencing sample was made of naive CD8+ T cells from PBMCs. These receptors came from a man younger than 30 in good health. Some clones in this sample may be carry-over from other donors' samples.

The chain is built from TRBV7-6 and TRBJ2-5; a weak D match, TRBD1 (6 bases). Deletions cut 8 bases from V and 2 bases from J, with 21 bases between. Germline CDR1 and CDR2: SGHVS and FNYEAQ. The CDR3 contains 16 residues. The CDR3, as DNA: TGTGCCAGCGCCACTTCCGGGACAAAATTTCAAGAGACCCAGTACTTC. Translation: CASATSGTKFQETQYF.

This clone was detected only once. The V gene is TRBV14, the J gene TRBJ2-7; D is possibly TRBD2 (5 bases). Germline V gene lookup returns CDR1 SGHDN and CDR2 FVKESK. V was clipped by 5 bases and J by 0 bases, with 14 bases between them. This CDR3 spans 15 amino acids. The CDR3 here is CASSSQIRGSYEQYF. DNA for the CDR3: TGTGCCAGCAGCTCGCAAATACGGGGCTCCTACGAGCAGTACTTC. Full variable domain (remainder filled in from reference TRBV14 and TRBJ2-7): EAGVTQFPSHSVIEKGQTVTLRCDPISGHDNLYWYRRVMGKEIKFLLHFVKESKQDESGMPNNRFLAERTGGTYSTLKVQPAELEDSGVYFCASSSQIRGSYEQYFGPGTRLTVT.

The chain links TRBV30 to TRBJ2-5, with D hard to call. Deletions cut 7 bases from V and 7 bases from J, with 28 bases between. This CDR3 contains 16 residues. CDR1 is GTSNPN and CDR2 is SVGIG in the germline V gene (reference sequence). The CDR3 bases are TGTGCCTTAACGGGCCTTCCAGCCGCTCTAAAGGTGACCCAGTACTTC. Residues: CALTGLPAALKVTQYF.

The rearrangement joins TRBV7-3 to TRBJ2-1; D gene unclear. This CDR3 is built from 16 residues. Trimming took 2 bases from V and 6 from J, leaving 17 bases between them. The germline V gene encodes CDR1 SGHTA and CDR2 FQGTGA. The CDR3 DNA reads TGTGCCAGCAGCTTACGTGGGCGGATTTGGGGCAATGAGCAGTTCTTC. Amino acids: CASSLRGRIWGNEQFF.

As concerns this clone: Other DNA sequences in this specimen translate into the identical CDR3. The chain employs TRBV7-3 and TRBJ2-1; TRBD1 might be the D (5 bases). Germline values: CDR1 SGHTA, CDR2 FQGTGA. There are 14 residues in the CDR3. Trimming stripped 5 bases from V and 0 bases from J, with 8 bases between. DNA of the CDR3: TGTGCCAGCAGCCCGACAGTCTCCTACAATGAGCAGTTCTTC. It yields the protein CASSPTVSYNEQFF.

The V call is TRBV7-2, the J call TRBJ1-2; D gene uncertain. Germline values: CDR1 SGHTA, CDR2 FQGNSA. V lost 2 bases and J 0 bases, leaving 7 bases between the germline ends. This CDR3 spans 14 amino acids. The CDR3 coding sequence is TGTGCCAGCAGCTTACGGTACTCTAACTATGGCTACACCTTC. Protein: CASSLRYSNYGYTF. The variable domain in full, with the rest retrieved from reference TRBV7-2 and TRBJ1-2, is GAGVSQSPSNKVTEKGKDVELRCDPISGHTALYWYRQSLGQGLEFLIYFQGNSAPDKSGLPSDRFSAERTGGSVSTLTIQRTQQEDSAVYLCASSLRYSNYGYTFGSGTRLTVV.

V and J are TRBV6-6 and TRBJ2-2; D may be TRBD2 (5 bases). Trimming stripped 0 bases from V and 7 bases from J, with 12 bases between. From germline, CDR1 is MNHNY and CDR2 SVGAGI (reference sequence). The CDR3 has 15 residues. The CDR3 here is CASSYSTTTNGELFF. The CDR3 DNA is TGTGCCAGCAGTTACTCGACTACGACTAACGGGGAGCTGTTTTTT.

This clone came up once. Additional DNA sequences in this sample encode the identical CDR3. CDR3 region: CASSWASGTYEQYF. The CDR3 DNA is TGTGCCAGCAGTTGGGCCAGCGGAACCTACGAGCAGTACTTC. V gene TRBV27 combines with J gene TRBJ2-7, with D possibly being TRBD2 (5 bases). Germline V gene sequence: CDR1 MNHEY, CDR2 SMNVEV (reference sequence). The CDR3 contains 14 residues. Trimming shortened V by 4 bases and J by 2 bases, and 12 bases separated the two germline ends.

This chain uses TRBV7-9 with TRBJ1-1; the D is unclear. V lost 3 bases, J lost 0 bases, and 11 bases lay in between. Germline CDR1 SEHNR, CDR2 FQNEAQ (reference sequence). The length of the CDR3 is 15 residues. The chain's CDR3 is CASSFLAGLNTEAFF. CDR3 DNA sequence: TGTGCCAGCAGCTTTCTGGCTGGCCTGAACACTGAAGCTTTCTTT.